This entry concerns a single TCR beta chain. Its antigen is unknown. This sample stems from a study of T cell responses to AZD1222 COVID-19 vaccine. General study findings and limits: Repertoires were collected only later (after the peak T cell response had occurred). It was only a handful of AZD1222 recipients who were seropositive at baseline. A reported finding is that nearly half of spike-specific TCRs target unmutated variant regions. Donors were mostly white British, more females; clonal diversity possibly underestimated.

Here immunoSEQ multiplex PCR was the method, and the copy in TCRdb shows in-frame clones only, minus some. The sample carries 130,000 to 150,000 clones, around nine tenths recorded once. This material consisted of peripheral blood, taken on day 0 of AZD1222 vaccination. The clonotype comes from an adult in good health.

In nucleotides, the CDR3 is TGTGCCAGCCGAGGACTAGACAGAGGCTATGGCTACACCTTC. It encodes CASRGLDRGYGYTF. This chain uses TRBV6-6 with TRBJ1-2; a possible D gene is TRBD1 (5 bases). Germline V CDR1 and CDR2: MNHNY, SVGAGI (reference sequence). Trimming took off 8 bases at V and 4 bases at J, with 17 bases between the two ends. The CDR3 is made up of 14 amino acids.